This T cell receptor (beta chain) stems from a study of cytomegalovirus exposure and HLA in healthy donors. The study ran its PCR with 60 Vbeta and 13 Jbeta primers. Some clones are missing from TCRdb's copy, which holds only in-frame ones; the method was immunoSEQ multiplex PCR. The profile shows 150,000 to 200,000 clones, roughly 80% of them singletons. Per germline, CDR1 MGHDK and CDR2 SYGVNS. V was pared by 6 bases and J by 1 base, with 4 bases of the junction left unmatched. There are 15 residues in the CDR3. The chain couples TRBV25-1 to TRBJ2-3, with TRBD1 matching over 10 bases. Sequenced input: PBMCs. The receptor was isolated from a woman in her twenties or thirties in good health and CMV-seropositive. CDR3 DNA sequence: TGTGCCAGCAGACGAGGGACAGGGGGCACAGATACGCAGTATTTT. The encoded protein is CASRRGTGGTDTQYF.